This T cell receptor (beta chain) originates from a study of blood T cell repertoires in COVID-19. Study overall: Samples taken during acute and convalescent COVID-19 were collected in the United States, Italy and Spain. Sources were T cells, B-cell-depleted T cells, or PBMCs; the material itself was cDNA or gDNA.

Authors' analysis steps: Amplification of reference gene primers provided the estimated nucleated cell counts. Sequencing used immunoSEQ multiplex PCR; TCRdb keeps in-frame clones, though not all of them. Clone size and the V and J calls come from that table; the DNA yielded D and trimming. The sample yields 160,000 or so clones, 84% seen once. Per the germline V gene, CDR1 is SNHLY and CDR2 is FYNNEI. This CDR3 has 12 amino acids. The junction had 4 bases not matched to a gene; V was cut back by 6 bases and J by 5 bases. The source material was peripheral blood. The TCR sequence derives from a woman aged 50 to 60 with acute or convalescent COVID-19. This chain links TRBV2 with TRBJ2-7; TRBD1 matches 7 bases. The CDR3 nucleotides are TGTGCCAGCAGACGGACAGGCGACGAGCAGTACTTC. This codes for CASRRTGDEQYF. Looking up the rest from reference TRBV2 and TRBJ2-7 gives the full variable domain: EPEVTQTPSHQVTQMGQEVILRCVPISNHLYFYWYRQILGQKVEFLVSFYNNEISEKSEIFDDQFSVERPDGSNFTLKIRSTKLEDSAMYFCASRRTGDEQYFGPGTRLTVT.